This T cell receptor (beta chain) is from a study of blood T cell repertoires in COVID-19. Study-level background: Italy, Spain and the United States were the sources of the convalescent and acute COVID-19 samples. The cDNA or gDNA used as material had been derived from T cells, B-cell-depleted T cells, or PBMCs.

In the original workflow: Estimates of nucleated cell counts were drawn from the amplification of reference gene primers. Measured with immunoSEQ multiplex PCR; TCRdb has only the in-frame clones, and not every one. V and J calls and clone size come straight from that table; D and trimming were deduced from the DNA. The sample lists 230,000 or so clones, more than 85% seen once, with roughly 2% in the top ten. J was trimmed by 5 bases and V by 3 bases; bases with no gene match: 4. Germline V gene sequence: CDR1 KGHSH, CDR2 LQKENI. The length of the CDR3 is 15 residues. The sequence was collected from a man in his forties with active or convalescent COVID-19. The chain employs TRBV18 and TRBJ1-3, with 10 bases that match TRBD1. The sequenced sample was peripheral blood. DNA of the CDR3: TGTGCCAGCTCACCGGGACAGGGGAATAGAAACACCATATATTTT. Translating it yields CASSPGQGNRNTIYF.